The 30 T cell receptor gamma chains reported below all come from one sample, sequenced in a study of γδ T cells in repeated Plasmodium falciparum infection. TCRdb re-processed the multiplex PCR reads via CATT. The sample shows 20,000 to 30,000 gamma-chain clones, 3% of them seen only once. Vgamma9/Vdelta2+ and Vdelta2-negative gammadelta T cells were flow-sorted from PBMC for bulk sequencing. Material for sequencing was gamma-delta T cells from blood. Receptors were obtained from a pool of human donors (malaria-infected and uninfected, not separated).

Only a few counts were recorded for this clone. A read error likely explains this, since a far larger clone differs by one base. The DNA is left out, because the CDR3 cannot be placed on it with certainty; the CDR3 is given as TCRdb lists it. No call exists for the J gene, whereas the V gene is TRGV9. The V gene's germline CDR1 is GITISATS and CDR2 ISYDGTV (reference sequence). The CDR3 is 30 residues long, counting both termini. CDR3: CALWEQGLRNSLAVEQHLLSQVSIGRIQHF.

This clone came up many times. The same CDR3 is also encoded by other DNA sequences in this sample. The genes are TRGV3 and TRGJP2. In germline, CDR1 is VTNTFY, CDR2 YDVSTARD (reference sequence). J lost 10 bases, V lost 0 bases, and 8 bases had no gene match. This CDR3 has 14 residues. This CDR3 is CATWDRPSVWIKTF. The CDR3 DNA is TGTGCCACCTGGGACAGGCCGAGCGTTTGGATCAAGACGTTT.

This clone was observed many times. The V and J genes are TRGV5 and TRGJP2. The J gene, missing from TCRdb, was assigned here through DNA to germline matching. Losses at the gene ends were 0 bases for V and 9 bases for J; bases not matched to a gene: 4. CDR1 and CDR2 from the germline V gene are VINAFY and YDVSNSKD. The CDR3 has 13 residues. CDR3 sequence reads: CATWDRRHWIKTF. CDR3 sequence (DNA): TGTGCCACCTGGGACAGGCGGCATTGGATCAAGACGTTT.

This clone was counted many times. For this DNA, TCRdb reports the protein of a much larger clone, which diverges at residue 5, most likely from a read error; the protein presented here is translated directly from the DNA. The chain uses TRGV9 and TRGJP2. No J segment appears in TCRdb, so it was assigned here by matching the sequence to germline. This CDR3 spans 14 amino acids. Germline CDR1 and CDR2: GITISATS and ISYDGTV (reference sequence). CDR3 DNA: TGTGCCTTGTGGGGGGTGAGTAGTGATTGGATCAAGACGTTT. Translation: CALWGVSSDWIKTF.

This clone was detected only a few times. Only one base separates this from a far larger clonotype, so it likely reflects a read error. The V gene was identified as TRGV9, while no J gene was called. The CDR3 is made up of 15 amino acids. Germline-derived CDR1 and CDR2 are GITISATS and ISYDGTV (reference sequence). The CDR3 loop is CALWDPTPGYYKKLF. The CDR3 DNA reads as TGTGCCTTGTGGGATCCCACCCCCGGTTATTATAAGAAACTCTTC.

This clone has a count of ten or more. The protein in TCRdb stems from a much larger clone and differs at residue 6 from this DNA's translation, likely a read error; here the protein is translated from the DNA. The chain uses TRGV5 and TRGJ1 or TRGJ2. Because TCRdb records no J gene, it was assigned here through a match of the DNA to germline. Germline V gives CDR1 VINAFY, CDR2 YDVSNSKD. Unmatched junction bases numbered 7, after V lost 3 bases and J lost 11 bases. The CDR3 contains 11 residues. The CDR3 nucleotides are TGTGCCACCTGGGACGACCCAGAGAAACTCTTT. Amino acids: CATWDDPEKLF.

The CDR3 here is CATWDGPFSYKKLF. In DNA form, the CDR3 reads TGTGCCACCTGGGATGGCCCCTTTTCTTATAAGAAACTCTTT. The rearrangement links TRGV4 to TRGJ1 or TRGJ2. TCRdb gives no J gene; it was assigned here by matching the DNA to germline. The V and J ends lost 1 base and 6 bases, in that order; junction bases with no gene match: 9. Per the germline V gene, CDR1 is EGSTGY and CDR2 is YDSYTSSV. This CDR3 spans 14 amino acids.

At least ten counts were recorded for this clone. TCRdb records a much larger clone's protein for this DNA, with a difference at residue 6 that likely arises from a read error; the protein given is the translation of the DNA. This chain joins TRGV5 and TRGJ1 or TRGJ2. No J segment appears in TCRdb, so it was assigned here by matching the sequence to germline. The trim removed 3 bases at V and 4 bases at J, leaving 12 bases unmatched. Germline CDR1 and CDR2: VINAFY and YDVSNSKD. The CDR3 has 15 amino acids. CDR3 sequence reads: CATWDGPGVYYKKLF. The CDR3 nucleotides are TGTGCCACCTGGGACGGGCCGGGTGTGTATTATAAGAAACTCTTT.

In regard to this clone: A clone one base away is much larger, so this may be a read error. The J gene is TRGJP, the V gene TRGV8. No J segment appears in TCRdb, so it was assigned here by matching the sequence to germline. Per germline, CDR1 VENAVY and CDR2 YDSYNSRV. The CDR3 totals 17 residues. V lost 0 bases, J lost 4 bases, and 3 bases stayed unmatched. This CDR3 reads CATWDRPQELGKKIKVF. The CDR3 nucleotides are TGTGCCACCTGGGATAGGCCTCAAGAGTTGGGCAAAAAAATCAAGGTATTT.

This clone was detected ten times or more. This is likely an artifact of a read error, given a far larger clone one base away. This same CDR3 is encoded by further DNA sequences in the sample. With the J gene uncalled, the V gene is TRGV9. The CDR3 is 13 amino acids. Germline V gene sequence: CDR1 GITISATS, CDR2 ISYDGTV (reference sequence). CDR3 region: CALWEPLWYKKLF. CDR3 in DNA: TGTGCCTTGTGGGAGCCTTTGTGGTATAAGAAACTCTTC.

This clone was counted a few times. This DNA's translation and the protein TCRdb lists, from a much larger clone, do not match at residue 4, likely due to a read error; the protein shown is translated from the DNA. V and J are TRGV8 and TRGJP2. No J gene is reported in TCRdb; it was inferred here by comparing the DNA with germline. This CDR3 has 14 residues. Germline CDR1 and CDR2: VENAVY and YDSYNSRV. V was pared by 8 bases and J by 1 base, with 7 bases of the junction left unmatched. The CDR3: CATLRCSSDWIKTF. The CDR3 coding sequence is TGTGCCACCTTGAGATGTAGTAGTGATTGGATCAAGACGTTT.

This clone has more than one count but fewer than ten. A far bigger clonotype differs at one base, so this is likely a read error. The same CDR3 also results from other DNA sequences found in this sample. This chain uses TRGV9 with TRGJ1 or TRGJ2. This CDR3 is built from 17 residues. Germline V gene sequence: CDR1 GITISATS, CDR2 ISYDGTV (reference sequence). Here the CDR3 reads CALWEVSKSMNYYKKLF. The CDR3 bases are TGTGCCCTGTGGGAGGTGTCAAAATCGATGAATTATTATAAGAAACTCTTT.

Many counts were recorded for this clone. The protein given by TCRdb reflects a much larger clone and differs at residue 7 from this DNA's translation, likely from a read error; the protein shown is the DNA's translation. The CDR3 sequence: CALWGTGYKKLF. DNA for the CDR3: TGTGCCTTGTGGGGGACAGGCTATAAGAAACTCTTT. The chain links TRGV9 to TRGJ1 or TRGJ2. TCRdb is silent on the J gene; assignment here came from matching the DNA to germline. CDR3 length: 12 residues. CDR1 GITISATS and CDR2 ISYDGTV come from the germline V gene (reference sequence). Trimming at V came to 5 bases and at J to 7 bases, leaving 8 bases not matched to a gene.

To note about this clone: TCRdb's listed protein matches a much larger clone and diverges from this DNA's translation at residue 10, likely through a read error; the protein shown comes from the DNA. The chain uses TRGV2 and TRGJP2. TCRdb is silent on the J gene; assignment here came from matching the DNA to germline. The CDR3 is made up of 13 amino acids. In germline, CDR1 is EGSNGY, CDR2 YDSYNSKV. Written as DNA, the CDR3 is TGTGCCACCTGGGATAGTAGTGATTGGGTCAAGACGTTT. Residues: CATWDSSDWVKTF.

This clone was found many times. The TCRdb protein comes from a much larger clone and disagrees with this DNA's translation at residue 5, likely due to a read error; the protein given here is derived from the DNA. The rearrangement joins TRGV8 to TRGJ1 or TRGJ2. No J gene is reported in TCRdb; it was inferred here by comparing the DNA with germline. The CDR3 has 10 residues. Germline CDR1 is VENAVY and CDR2 is YDSYNSRV. J gave up 10 bases and V 5 bases, and 5 bases lay outside the gene matches. The CDR3 loop is CATWGKKKLF. In DNA form, the CDR3 reads TGTGCCACCTGGGGTAAGAAGAAACTCTTT.

This clone was counted ten times or more. A read error is likely here: a far larger clone is one base away. The sample carries other DNA sequences with the same CDR3. The chain joins TRGV3 to TRGJP2. The CDR3 sequence is 13 residues long. Trimming took 2 bases from V and 11 from J; bases not matched to a gene: 8. From germline, CDR1 is VTNTFY and CDR2 YDVSTARD (reference sequence). In DNA form, the CDR3 reads TGTGCCACCTGGGACAAGTGGCGCTGGATCAAGACGTTT. As protein: CATWDKWRWIKTF.

At least ten counts were recorded for this clone. This may come from a read error, since a much larger clone is one base off. Other nucleotide sequences from this sample produce the same CDR3. V gene assignment gives TRGV9, but the J gene was left uncalled. This CDR3 is built from 13 residues. The germline CDR1 and CDR2 sequences are GITISATS and ISYDGTV (reference sequence). The CDR3 nucleotides read TGTGCCTTGTGGGAGTTGAATTATTATAAGAAGCTCTTT. Protein product: CALWELNYYKKLF.

This clone was picked up a small number of times. A far larger clone is one base from this, pointing to a likely read error. This sample also contains other DNA sequences that code for the same CDR3. The CDR3 sequence: CATWTPETSQLYYKKLF. As DNA, the CDR3 is TGTGCCACCTGGACCCCGGAGACCTCCCAACTCTATTATAAGAAACTCTTC. The chain employs TRGV4 and TRGJ1 or TRGJ2. The germline gives CDR1 EGSTGY, CDR2 YDSYTSSV. This CDR3 is 17 amino acids long.

A word on this clone: The likely explanation is a read error, given a far larger clone one base away. Other DNA variants within this sample encode the same CDR3. V and J are TRGV9 and TRGJP. Since TCRdb gives no J gene, matching the DNA to germline was used here to assign it. Germline loops: CDR1 GITISATS, CDR2 ISYDGTV (reference sequence). The CDR3 runs 15 residues. DNA of the CDR3: TGTGCCTTATGGGAGCCCCCGGTGGGCAAAAAAATCAAGGTATTT. Residues: CALWEPPVGKKIKVF.

Regarding this clone: Since a far larger clone is one base different, this is likely a read error. Other DNA sequences from this sample encode an identical CDR3 as well. V and J are TRGV9 and TRGJP. Here the J gene was assigned by germline matching of the DNA, as TCRdb has none. Germline V CDR1 and CDR2: GITISATS, ISYDGTV (reference sequence). CDR3 length: 18 amino acids. The CDR3 DNA reads as TGCGCCTTGTGGGAGGTGCTGACGAGAGAGTTGGGCAAAAAAATCAAGGTATTT. Amino acids: CALWEVLTRELGKKIKVF.

Regarding this clone: It is likely a read error: a sequence one base away is far more abundant. This sample includes further DNA sequences coding for the same CDR3. No J gene call was made, and the V gene is TRGV2. CDR1 is EGSNGY, CDR2 YDSYNSKV, per germline. CDR3 size: 14 residues. Here the CDR3 reads CATWDGSTAYKKLF. CDR3 in DNA: TGTGCCACCTGGGACGGCTCGACCGCCTATAAGAAGCTCTTT.

This clone appeared many times. This likely reflects a read error, since a far larger clone is one base away. Other DNA sequences in the same sample also yield this CDR3. The chain couples TRGV3 to TRGJP2. This CDR3 region has 13 residues. Germline V gives CDR1 VTNTFY, CDR2 YDVSTARD (reference sequence). CDR3 in DNA: TGTGCCACCTGGGACAAGTGGCGTTGGATCAAGACGTTC. Translated, it gives CATWDKWRWIKTF.

This clone is classed as medium-sized. A far larger clone is one base from this, pointing to a likely read error. The chain joins TRGV9 to TRGJ1 or TRGJ2. CDR1 is GITISATS, CDR2 ISYDGTV, per germline (reference sequence). CDR3 length: 12 amino acids. The ends lost 5 bases at V and 9 bases at J; junction bases unmatched: 10. This CDR3 reads CALWGAKLKKLF. The DNA of the CDR3 is TGTGCCTTGTGGGGGGCGAAACTTAAGAAACTCTTT.

This clone has at least ten counts. Translating this DNA gives a protein that differs at residue 5 from the TCRdb one, which belongs to a much larger clone; a read error is likely, and the protein shown is this translation. V and J are TRGV9 and TRGJP. The J gene comes from matching the DNA to germline here; TCRdb lacks it. The CDR3 has 17 residues. Germline lookup yields CDR1 GITISATS and CDR2 ISYDGTV (reference sequence). CDR3 DNA: TGTGCCTTGTGGGGGGTGCAAGGAGAGTTGGGCAAAAAAATCAAGGTATTT. Residues: CALWGVQGELGKKIKVF.

This clone showed up many times. The protein in TCRdb stems from a much larger clone and differs at residue 9 from this DNA's translation, likely a read error; here the protein is translated from the DNA. The chain combines TRGV3 with TRGJ1 or TRGJ2. This CDR3 is 15 amino acids long. Germline lookup yields CDR1 VTNTFY and CDR2 YDVSTARD (reference sequence). V lost 3 bases, J lost 7 bases, and 15 bases stayed unmatched. The CDR3 protein is CATWDSARELYKKLF. For the CDR3, the DNA is TGTGCCACCTGGGACTCAGCACGCGAGTTGTATAAGAAACTCTTT.

Details on this clone: The TCRdb protein, from a much larger clone, departs from this DNA's translation at residue 5, likely by read error; the protein shown derives from the DNA. This chain joins TRGV9 and TRGJP. The J gene is not listed in TCRdb, so it was assigned here from a DNA match to germline. Germline assignment: CDR1 GITISATS and CDR2 ISYDGTV (reference sequence). CDR3 length: 18 amino acids. The CDR3 spells CALWGVQVGELGKKIKVF. The DNA for the CDR3 is TGTGCCTTGTGGGGGGTGCAAGTCGGAGAGTTGGGCAAAAAAATCAAGGTATTT.

In this sample, this clone turned up a few times. This DNA's translation and the protein TCRdb lists, from a much larger clone, do not match at residue 6, likely due to a read error; the protein shown is translated from the DNA. The rearrangement joins TRGV4 to TRGJ1 or TRGJ2. The J gene comes from matching the DNA to germline here; TCRdb lacks it. CDR1 and CDR2 from the germline V gene are EGSTGY and YDSYTSSV. This CDR3 spans 13 amino acids. J lost 6 bases, V lost 2 bases, and 7 bases had no gene match. CDR3 sequence (DNA): TGTGCCACCTGGGATGTGGAACTTTATAAGAAACTCTTT. Its protein product is CATWDVELYKKLF.

Concerning this clone: The amino acid sequence in TCRdb belongs to a much larger clone and departs from this DNA's translation at residue 13, likely a sequencing read error; the sequence shown is translated from the DNA. For the V gene the call is TRGV9; the J gene has no call. Per the germline V gene, CDR1 is GITISATS and CDR2 is ISYDGTV (reference sequence). The CDR3 runs 15 residues. CDR3 nucleotides: TGTGCCTTGTGGGAGGTGCATCGAAAGTTTCCCAAGAGACTCTTT. Translated: CALWEVHRKFPKRLF.

This clone was seen at least ten times. TCRdb's listed protein matches a much larger clone and diverges from this DNA's translation at residue 8, likely through a read error; the protein shown comes from the DNA. This chain uses TRGV4 with TRGJ1 or TRGJ2. The J gene comes from matching the DNA to germline here; TCRdb lacks it. The germline CDR1 and CDR2 sequences are EGSTGY and YDSYTSSV. The CDR3 is 13 amino acids. After removal of 2 bases from V and 5 bases from J, the junction contained 6 bases not matched to a gene. The CDR3 coding sequence is TGTGCCACCTGGGATGCCCGTCATTATAAGAAACTCTTT. It yields the protein CATWDARHYKKLF.

This clone was found a few times. The TCRdb protein, from a much larger clone, departs from this DNA's translation at residue 14, likely by read error; the protein shown derives from the DNA. The J gene has no call, while the V gene is TRGV9. The CDR3 loop spans 15 amino acids. Germline V gene data show CDR1 as GITISATS and CDR2 as ISYDGTV (reference sequence). The CDR3 DNA sequence: TGTGCCTTGTGGGAGTTATATACCACTGGTTGGTTCAAGTTATTT. This translates into CALWELYTTGWFKLF.